Listed below are T cell receptor beta chains from one sample, sequenced in a study of shared clonotypes between healthy human individuals. Libraries were prepared by immunoSEQ multiplex PCR; TCRdb keeps only in-frame clonotypes and omits some of them. The sample has hundreds of thousands of clones, roughly 97% seen once. The sample was naive CD4+ T cells sorted from blood. All receptors derive from a woman in her thirties in good health. Each CDR3 is given with its conserved first and last residue. A D gene is named only where the DNA matches it firmly.

v_call	d_call	j_call	cdr3_aa	cdr3_nt
TRBV28	TRBD1	TRBJ2-7	CASIPGQGARDYEQYF	TGTGCCAGCATCCCAGGCCAGGGGGCGCGGGACTACGAGCAGTACTTC
TRBV30	-	TRBJ2-7	CAWTAARTTPPKYEQYF	TGTGCCTGGACGGCCGCTCGAACCACCCCGCCGAAATACGAGCAGTACTTC
TRBV10-1	-	TRBJ2-2	CASRGLGTGELFF	TGCGCCAGCAGAGGGCTCGGCACCGGGGAGCTGTTTTTT
TRBV7-9	TRBD2	TRBJ2-1	CASINLSGGRHEQFF	TGTGCCAGCATCAACTTAAGTGGCGGGAGGCATGAGCAGTTCTTC
TRBV4-1	TRBD2	TRBJ2-1	CASSLGLARKPYNEQFF	TGCGCCAGCAGCCTAGGACTAGCGAGAAAACCCTACAATGAGCAGTTCTTC
TRBV7-2	-	TRBJ1-1	CASSERSTSKNTEAFF	TGTGCCAGCAGCGAACGAAGCACGAGCAAGAACACTGAAGCTTTCTTT
TRBV7-9	-	TRBJ1-1	CASSLALGRPDTEAFF	TGTGCCAGCAGCTTAGCGCTAGGAAGGCCGGACACTGAAGCTTTCTTT
TRBV2	-	TRBJ2-1	CASLGALYNEQFF	TGTGCCAGCCTAGGGGCTCTGTACAATGAGCAGTTCTTC
TRBV19	-	TRBJ2-7	CASGNLGRLDEQYF	TGTGCCAGTGGGAACCTGGGTCGACTGGACGAGCAGTACTTC
TRBV28	-	TRBJ2-1	CASSIPNEQFF	TGTGCCAGCAGTATCCCCAATGAGCAGTTCTTC